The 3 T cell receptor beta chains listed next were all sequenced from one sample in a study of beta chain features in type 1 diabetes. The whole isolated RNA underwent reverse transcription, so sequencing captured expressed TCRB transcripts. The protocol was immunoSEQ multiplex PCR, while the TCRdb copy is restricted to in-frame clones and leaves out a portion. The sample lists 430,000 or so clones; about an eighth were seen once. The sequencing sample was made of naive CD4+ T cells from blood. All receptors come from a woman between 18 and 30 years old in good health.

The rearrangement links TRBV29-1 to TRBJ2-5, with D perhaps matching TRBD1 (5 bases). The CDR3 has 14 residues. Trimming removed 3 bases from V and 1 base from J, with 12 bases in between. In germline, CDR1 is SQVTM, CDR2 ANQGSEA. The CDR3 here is CSVEGSGSQETQYF. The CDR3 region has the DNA TGCAGCGTTGAGGGATCAGGGTCCCAAGAGACCCAGTACTTC.

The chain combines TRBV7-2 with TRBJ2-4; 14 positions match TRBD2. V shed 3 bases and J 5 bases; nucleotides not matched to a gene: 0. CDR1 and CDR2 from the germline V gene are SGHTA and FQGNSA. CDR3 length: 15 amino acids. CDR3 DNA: TGTGCCAGCAGCTTGGGACTAGCGGGAGAAAACATTCAGTACTTC. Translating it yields CASSLGLAGENIQYF.

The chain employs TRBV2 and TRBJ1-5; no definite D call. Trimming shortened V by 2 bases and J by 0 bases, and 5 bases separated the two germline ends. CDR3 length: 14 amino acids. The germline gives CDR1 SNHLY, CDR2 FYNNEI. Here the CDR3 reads CASSEWVSNQPQHF. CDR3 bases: TGTGCCAGCAGTGAATGGGTTAGCAATCAGCCCCAGCATTTT.